The 4 T cell receptor beta chains given below trace back to one sample, sequenced in a study of CD8+ T cells in alopecia areata. Regarding treatment: oral pan-JAK inhibitor, 5-10 mg twice daily. RNA was extracted and reverse transcribed into cDNA as the sequencing template. TCRdb's copy holds only in-frame clones and misses some; the assay was immunoSEQ multiplex PCR. The table has approximately 120,000 clones, approximately 60% seen once. The material was CD4+ T cells sorted from blood, obtained at week 4, from a patient treated with tofacitinib. The receptors were gathered from a human donor with alopecia areata.

The rearrangement joins TRBV29-1 to TRBJ1-1; D gene ambiguous. The germline V and J ends were trimmed by 4 bases and 3 bases, with 3 bases remaining between them. The germline V gene has CDR1 SQVTM and CDR2 ANQGSEA. The length of the CDR3 is 10 residues. Here the CDR3 reads CSVGHTEAFF. CDR3 nucleotide sequence: TGCAGCGTTGGCCACACTGAAGCTTTCTTT.

The V and J genes are TRBV6-1 and TRBJ1-5; D not certain. This CDR3 has 13 amino acids. In germline, CDR1 is MNHNS, CDR2 SASEGT. Trimming cost V 4 bases and J 10 bases, with 14 bases left between them. The DNA of the CDR3 is TGTGCCAGCAGTGGGGCCGGCCCGAAACCCCAGCATTTT. It encodes CASSGAGPKPQHF.

This rearrangement joins TRBV30 to TRBJ1-1; no clear D gene. Per germline, CDR1 GTSNPN and CDR2 SVGIG (reference sequence). V lost 4 bases and J 12 bases, leaving 21 bases between the germline ends. The CDR3 spans 13 residues. The CDR3 sequence: CAWILPGLPFPFF. The DNA of the CDR3 is TGTGCCTGGATCCTACCGGGTCTCCCCTTTCCTTTCTTT.

This clone was detected only a few times. V usage is TRBV10-3 and J usage is TRBJ2-3; 10 nucleotides match TRBD2. The CDR3 consists of 16 residues. The germline V gene encodes CDR1 ENHRY and CDR2 SYGVKD. V lost 2 bases and J lost 3; bases outside the gene matches: 5. The CDR3 DNA sequence: TGTGCCATCAGTGAGCAAACTAGCGGGGTTACAGATACGCAGTATTTT. Translating it yields CAISEQTSGVTDTQYF.